The 9 T cell receptor beta chains below were found in one sample sequenced in a study of monozygotic twins with inflammatory bowel disease. TCRdb reprocessed the 5' RACE reads; each CDR3 protein has one entry and no DNA is given. The sample table includes about 420,000 distinct CDR3 sequences. The specimen was blood. These receptor sequences come from a human donor with ulcerative colitis or Crohn's disease, or a healthy co-twin of an affected twin (not recorded which).

The chain carries TRBV21-1 and TRBJ2-5; the TCRdb call, TRBD1, lacks DNA for checking. TRBV21-1 is termed a pseudogene. CDR3 size: 21 residues. The CDR3 reads CASSKKRRGGQKARNSQTQYF.

CDR3 loop: CASSPTSGRQETQYF. V is TRBV12-3 or TRBV12-4 and J is TRBJ2-5; TCRdb lists TRBD2, though no DNA is available to test this call. This CDR3 contains 15 residues.

This chain links TRBV4-2 with TRBJ2-1; checking the TCRdb D call of TRBD2 is not possible without DNA. The CDR3 sequence is 16 residues long. Per germline, CDR1 LGHNA and CDR2 YNFKEQ. CDR3 region: CASSQVVSGSRNEQFF.

V gene TRBV4-1 combines with J gene TRBJ2-1; TCRdb proposes TRBD2, but this gene call is untestable without DNA. This CDR3 has 15 amino acids. Germline loops: CDR1 MGHRA, CDR2 YSYEKL. CDR3 sequence reads: CASSDRDYPYNEQFF.

J is TRBJ2-2 and V is TRBV10-1; there is no DNA to check the TCRdb D call of TRBD2. The CDR3 totals 15 residues. CDR1 and CDR2 from the germline V gene are WNHNN and SYGVQD (reference sequence). The CDR3 loop reads CATQKSGANTGELFF.

The CDR3 loop reads CASSFGAGGRDTQYF. The gene calls are TRBV5-4 and TRBJ2-3; as DNA is missing, the TRBD2 call by TCRdb cannot be tested. Germline V gene sequence: CDR1 SGHNT, CDR2 YYREEE (reference sequence). This CDR3 comprises 15 residues.

The chain couples TRBV20-1 to TRBJ2-3. Germline V lookup: CDR1 DFQATT, CDR2 SNEGSKA (reference sequence). The CDR3 runs to 14 residues. CDR3 loop: CSAREIGTGDTQYF.

V is TRBV29-1 and J is TRBJ1-1. The CDR3 has 12 residues. Germline-derived CDR1 and CDR2 are SQVTM and ANQGSEA. The CDR3 is CSGGREGTEAFF.

This chain links TRBV6-1 with TRBJ1-2; the D call from TCRdb, TRBD1, cannot be confirmed without DNA. This CDR3 region has 16 residues. The germline CDR1 and CDR2 sequences are MNHNS and SASEGT. The CDR3 is CASSPRDGTKNYGYTF.